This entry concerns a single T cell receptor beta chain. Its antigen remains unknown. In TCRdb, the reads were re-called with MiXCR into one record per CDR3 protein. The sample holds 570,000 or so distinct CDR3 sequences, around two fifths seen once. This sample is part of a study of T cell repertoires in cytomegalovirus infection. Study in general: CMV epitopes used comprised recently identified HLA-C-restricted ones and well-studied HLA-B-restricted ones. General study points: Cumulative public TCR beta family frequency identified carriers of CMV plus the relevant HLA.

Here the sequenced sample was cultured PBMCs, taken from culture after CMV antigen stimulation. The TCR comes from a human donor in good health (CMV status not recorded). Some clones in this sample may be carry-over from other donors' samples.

This CDR3 is CASRRLAGWGEKYNEQFF. CDR3 in DNA: TGTGCCAGCAGGAGACTAGCGGGGTGGGGTGAGAAATACAATGAGCAGTTCTTC. V and J are TRBV6-1 and TRBJ2-1, with TRBD2 matching 11 bases. Germline loops: CDR1 MNHNS, CDR2 SASEGT. There are 18 residues in the CDR3. Unmatched junction bases numbered 14, after V lost 6 bases and J lost 4 bases.